This TCR beta chain was recorded in a study of T cell changes during pregnancy in multiple sclerosis. V dropped 7 bases and J dropped 5 bases, with 18 bases sitting between them. The germline gives CDR1 SGHAT, CDR2 FQNNGV. This CDR3 region has 15 residues. Some clones are missing from TCRdb's copy, which holds only in-frame ones; the method was immunoSEQ multiplex PCR. The sample lists more than 60,000 clones; about 89% were seen once. This clonotype originated in a female donor with multiple sclerosis, enrolled in a pregnancy study. J is TRBJ2-1 and V is TRBV11-2; D might be TRBD1 (5 bases). Material: peripheral blood, obtained in the second trimester of pregnancy. The CDR3: CASTPIRGRNNEQFF. In DNA form, the CDR3 reads TGTGCCAGCACCCCCATAAGGGGCAGAAACAATGAGCAGTTCTTC.